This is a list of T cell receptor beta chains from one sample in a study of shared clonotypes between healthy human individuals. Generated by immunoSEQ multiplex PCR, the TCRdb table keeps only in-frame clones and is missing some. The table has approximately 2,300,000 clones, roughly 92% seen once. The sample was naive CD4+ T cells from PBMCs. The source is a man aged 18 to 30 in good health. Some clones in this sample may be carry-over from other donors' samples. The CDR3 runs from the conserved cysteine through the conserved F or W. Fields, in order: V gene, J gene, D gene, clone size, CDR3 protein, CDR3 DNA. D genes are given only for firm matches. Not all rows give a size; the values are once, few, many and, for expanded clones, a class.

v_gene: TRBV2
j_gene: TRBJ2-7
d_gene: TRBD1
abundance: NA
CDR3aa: CASSAGTGLQYEQYF
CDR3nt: TGTGCCAGCAGTGCGGGGACAGGCCTACAGTACGAGCAGTACTTC

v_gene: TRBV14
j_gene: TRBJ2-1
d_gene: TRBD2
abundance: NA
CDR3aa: CASSQVGRRPIYNEQFF
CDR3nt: TGTGCCAGCAGCCAAGTCGGGAGGCGCCCGATTTACAATGAGCAGTTCTTC

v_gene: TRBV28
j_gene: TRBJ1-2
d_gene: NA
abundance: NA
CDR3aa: CASSLSPGAYGYTF
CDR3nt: TGTGCCAGCAGTTTATCCCCAGGGGCCTATGGCTACACCTTC

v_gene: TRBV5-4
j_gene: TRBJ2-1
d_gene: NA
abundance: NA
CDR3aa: CASSSSAGPYNEQFF
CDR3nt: TGTGCCAGCAGCTCCTCGGCCGGGCCATACAATGAGCAGTTCTTC

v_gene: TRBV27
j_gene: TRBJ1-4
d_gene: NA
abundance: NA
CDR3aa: CASSPDRGREKLFF
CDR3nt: TGTGCCAGCAGCCCCGATCGGGGTCGTGAAAAACTGTTTTTT

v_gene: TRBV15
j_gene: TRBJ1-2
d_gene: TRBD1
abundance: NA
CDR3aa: CATSRDPTGVGYGYTF
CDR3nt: TGTGCCACCAGCAGGGATCCTACAGGGGTCGGCTATGGCTACACCTTC

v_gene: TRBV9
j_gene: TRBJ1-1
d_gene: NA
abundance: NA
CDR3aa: CASSVARGKNTEAFF
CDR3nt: TGTGCCAGCAGCGTAGCTAGGGGGAAGAACACTGAAGCTTTCTTT

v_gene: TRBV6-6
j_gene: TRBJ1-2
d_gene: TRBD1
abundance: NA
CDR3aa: CASSPMRTGLNYGYTF
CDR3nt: TGTGCCAGCAGCCCCATGAGGACAGGGCTGAACTATGGCTACACCTTC

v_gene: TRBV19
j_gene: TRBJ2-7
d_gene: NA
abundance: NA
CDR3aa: CASSPRALYEQYF
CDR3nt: TGTGCCAGTTCCCCTCGCGCCCTCTACGAGCAGTACTTC

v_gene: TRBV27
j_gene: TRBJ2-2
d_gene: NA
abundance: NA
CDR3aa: CASSLGPGATTGELFF
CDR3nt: TGTGCCAGCAGTTTAGGTCCTGGGGCGACCACCGGGGAGCTGTTTTTT

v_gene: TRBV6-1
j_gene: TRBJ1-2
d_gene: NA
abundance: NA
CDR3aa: CASSFPTGPYGYTF
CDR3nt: TGTGCCAGCAGTTTTCCGACAGGTCCCTATGGCTACACCTTC

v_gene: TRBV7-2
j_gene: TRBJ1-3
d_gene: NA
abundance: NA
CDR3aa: CASSLKGGNTIYF
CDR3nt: TGTGCCAGCAGCTTAAAGGGTGGAAACACCATATATTTT

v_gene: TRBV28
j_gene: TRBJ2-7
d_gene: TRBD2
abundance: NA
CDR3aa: CASSLPGLAGDF
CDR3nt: TGTGCCAGCAGTTTACCTGGACTAGCGGGTGACTTC

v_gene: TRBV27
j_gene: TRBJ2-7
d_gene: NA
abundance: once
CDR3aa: CASSGEPFRLEEQYF
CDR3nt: TGTGCCAGCAGTGGTGAGCCCTTTAGGTTGGAGGAGCAGTACTTC

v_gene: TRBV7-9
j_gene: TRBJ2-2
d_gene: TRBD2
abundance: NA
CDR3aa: CASSGGLVWAGELFF
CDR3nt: TGTGCCAGCAGCGGAGGACTAGTTTGGGCCGGGGAGCTGTTTTTT

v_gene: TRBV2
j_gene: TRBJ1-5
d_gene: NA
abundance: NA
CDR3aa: CASRGRGGPQHF
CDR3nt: TGTGCCAGCAGGGGAAGAGGGGGGCCCCAGCATTTT

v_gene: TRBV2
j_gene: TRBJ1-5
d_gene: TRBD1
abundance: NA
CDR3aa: CASSGGTGNNQPQHF
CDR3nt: TGTGCCAGCAGTGGGGGGACAGGGAACAATCAGCCCCAGCATTTT

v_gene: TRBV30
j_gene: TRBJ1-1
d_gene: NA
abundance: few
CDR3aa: CAWTDPGGPNTEAFF
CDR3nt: TGTGCCTGGACCGACCCCGGGGGCCCGAACACTGAAGCTTTCTTT

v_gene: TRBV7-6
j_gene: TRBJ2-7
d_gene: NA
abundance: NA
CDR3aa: CASSLSIVAAGEQYF
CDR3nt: TGTGCCAGCAGCTTAAGTATAGTGGCCGCGGGTGAGCAGTACTTC

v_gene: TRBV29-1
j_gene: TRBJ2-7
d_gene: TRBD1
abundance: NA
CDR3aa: CSATGGLSNEQYF
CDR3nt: TGCAGCGCCACAGGGGGCCTTAGTAACGAGCAGTACTTC

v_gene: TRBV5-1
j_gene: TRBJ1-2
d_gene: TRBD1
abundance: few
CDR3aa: CASSTPGQNYGYTF
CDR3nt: TGCGCCAGCAGCACCCCGGGACAGAACTATGGCTACACCTTC

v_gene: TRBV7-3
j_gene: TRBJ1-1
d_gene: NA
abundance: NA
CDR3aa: CASSPLRGGEGTEAFF
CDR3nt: TGTGCCAGCAGCCCGTTACGTGGGGGTGAGGGAACTGAAGCTTTCTTT

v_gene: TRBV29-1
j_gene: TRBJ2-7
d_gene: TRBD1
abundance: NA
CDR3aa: CSVGDRGANYEQYF
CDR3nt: TGCAGCGTTGGGGACAGGGGAGCAAACTACGAGCAGTACTTC

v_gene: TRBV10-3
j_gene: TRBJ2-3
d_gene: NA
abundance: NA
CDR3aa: CAIGSGADTQYF
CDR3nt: TGTGCCATCGGTTCAGGGGCCGATACGCAGTATTTT

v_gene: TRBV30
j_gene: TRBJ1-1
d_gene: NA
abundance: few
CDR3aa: CAWSPMGYQGPPITEAFF
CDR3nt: TGTGCCTGGAGTCCTATGGGCTATCAGGGACCGCCGATCACTGAAGCTTTCTTT

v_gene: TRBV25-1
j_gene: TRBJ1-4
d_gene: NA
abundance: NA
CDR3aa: CASSEYPGGNEKLFF
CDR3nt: TGTGCCAGCAGTGAATACCCGGGGGGTAATGAAAAACTGTTTTTT

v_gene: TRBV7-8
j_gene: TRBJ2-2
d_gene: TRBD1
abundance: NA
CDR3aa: CASSFGPQGARPGELFF
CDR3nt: TGTGCCAGCAGCTTTGGTCCACAGGGGGCGCGTCCCGGGGAGCTGTTTTTT

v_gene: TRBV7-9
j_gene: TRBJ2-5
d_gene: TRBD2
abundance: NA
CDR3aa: CASSLFGEREQYF
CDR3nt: TGTGCCAGCAGCTTATTTGGGGAGCGGGAGCAGTACTTC

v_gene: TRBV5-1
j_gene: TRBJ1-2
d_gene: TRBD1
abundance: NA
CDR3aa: CASSFGQGEGYTF
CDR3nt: TGCGCCAGCAGCTTTGGGCAGGGGGAAGGCTACACCTTC

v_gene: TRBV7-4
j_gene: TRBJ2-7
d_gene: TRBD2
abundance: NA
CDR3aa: CASRELAGGPSSYEQYF
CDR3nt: TGTGCCAGCAGAGAATTAGCGGGAGGGCCGAGCTCCTACGAGCAGTACTTC

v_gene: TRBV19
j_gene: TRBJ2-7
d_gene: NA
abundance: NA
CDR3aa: CASSDRLSYEQYF
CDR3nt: TGTGCCAGTAGTGACAGGCTTTCCTACGAGCAGTACTTC

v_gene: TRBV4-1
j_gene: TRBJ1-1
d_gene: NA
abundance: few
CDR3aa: CASSQVGTEAFF
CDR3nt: TGCGCCAGCAGCCAAGTGGGGACTGAAGCTTTCTTT

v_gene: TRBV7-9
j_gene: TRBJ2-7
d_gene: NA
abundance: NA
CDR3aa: CASSYTVTSYEQYF
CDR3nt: TGTGCCAGCAGCTATACCGTGACCTCCTACGAGCAGTACTTC

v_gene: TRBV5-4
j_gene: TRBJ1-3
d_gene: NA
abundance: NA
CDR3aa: CASSSGLKSSGNTIYF
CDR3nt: TGTGCCAGCAGCTCCGGACTGAAGAGCTCTGGAAACACCATATATTTT